Described below is a single T cell receptor (beta chain) sequence and its context. Its antigen is unknown. The data stem from a study of T cells in Graves' hyperthyroidism and ophthalmopathy. Losses at the gene ends were 2 bases for V and 2 bases for J; bases not matched to a gene: 12. Per germline, CDR1 DFQATT and CDR2 SNEGSKA (reference sequence). The CDR3 covers 16 residues. RNA transcripts gave rise to amplified TCR beta CDR3 regions. An initial round of RT-PCR targeting the TCR CDR3 relied on the HTBI primer set. TCRdb redid the calling of the multiplex PCR reads with MiXCR, one entry per CDR3 protein. The sample holds around 540,000 distinct CDR3 sequences, about half seen once. Findings and caveats of the study: Most thyroid clonotypes expanded above 0.001 were also detected in blood.

Patients having uncontrolled infection, another autoimmune disease, pregnancy or lactation were not included. This clonotype was obtained from a woman between 18 and 30 years old with Graves' hyperthyroidism. The V gene is TRBV20-1, the J gene TRBJ2-7; 7 bases match TRBD2. Sequencing was carried out using peripheral blood or thyroid tissue (not recorded which). The CDR3 region is CSARRSRASGTYEQYF. The CDR3 DNA reads TGCAGTGCTAGACGTTCAAGGGCTAGCGGAACCTACGAGCAGTACTTC.